One TCR beta chain is described in this entry. CDR3 length: 15 residues. Germline CDR1 is SGHKS and CDR2 is YYEKEE (reference sequence). Trimming stripped 0 bases from V and 4 bases from J, with 13 bases between. This sample was included in a study of blood T cell repertoires in COVID-19. Libraries were prepared by immunoSEQ multiplex PCR; TCRdb keeps only in-frame clonotypes and omits some of them. The table records fewer than 200,000 clones, under 85% of them present only once. This chain connects TRBV5-5 to TRBJ2-5; D might be TRBD2 (6 bases). The source material was peripheral blood. The source of this sequence is a man aged 60 to 69 who had recovered from COVID-19. CDR3 region: CASSLGVARGETQYF. CDR3 nucleotide sequence: TGTGCCAGCAGCTTGGGGGTTGCGCGGGGAGAGACCCAGTACTTC.